The subject of this entry is one T cell receptor (beta chain). Antigen specificity is unknown. This PCR relied on a set of 60 Vbeta primers and 13 Jbeta primers. Data came from immunoSEQ multiplex PCR; TCRdb stores just in-frame clones and leaves some out. In the table there are about 120,000 clones, about 75% of which are singletons. V lost 4 bases and J 6 bases, leaving 15 bases between the germline ends. The CDR3 loop spans 14 amino acids. Looked up from germline, CDR1 is SNHLY and CDR2 is FYNNEI. The data are from a study of cytomegalovirus exposure and HLA in healthy donors. General study points: HLA alleles were associated with 15,000 to 20,000 TCR beta sequences in a later analysis at 0.05 false discovery rate.

The sequence was obtained from a man in his 60s in good health and CMV-seropositive. The sequenced sample was PBMCs. The chain employs TRBV2 and TRBJ1-2; weak D call: TRBD1 (5 bases). The CDR3: CASSVEWGENGYTF. The CDR3 nucleotides are TGTGCCAGCAGTGTAGAGTGGGGGGAAAATGGCTACACCTTC.